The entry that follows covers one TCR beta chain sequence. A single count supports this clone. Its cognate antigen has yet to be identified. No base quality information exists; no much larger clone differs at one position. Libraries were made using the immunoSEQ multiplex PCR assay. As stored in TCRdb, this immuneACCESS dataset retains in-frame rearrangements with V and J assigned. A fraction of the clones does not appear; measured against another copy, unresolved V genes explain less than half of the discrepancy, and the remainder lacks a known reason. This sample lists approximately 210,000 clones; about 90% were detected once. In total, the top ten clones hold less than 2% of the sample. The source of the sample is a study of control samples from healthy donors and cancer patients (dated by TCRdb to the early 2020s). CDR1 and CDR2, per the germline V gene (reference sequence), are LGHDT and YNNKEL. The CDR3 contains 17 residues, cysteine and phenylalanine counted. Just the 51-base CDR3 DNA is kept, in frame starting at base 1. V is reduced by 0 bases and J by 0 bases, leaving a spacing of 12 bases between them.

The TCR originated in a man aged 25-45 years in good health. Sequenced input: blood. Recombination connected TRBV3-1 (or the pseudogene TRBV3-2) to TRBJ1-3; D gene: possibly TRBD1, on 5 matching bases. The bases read TGTGCCAGCAGCCAAGAAGGGGCCGCAAACTCTGGAAACACCATATATTTT. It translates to CASSQEGAANSGNTIYF.